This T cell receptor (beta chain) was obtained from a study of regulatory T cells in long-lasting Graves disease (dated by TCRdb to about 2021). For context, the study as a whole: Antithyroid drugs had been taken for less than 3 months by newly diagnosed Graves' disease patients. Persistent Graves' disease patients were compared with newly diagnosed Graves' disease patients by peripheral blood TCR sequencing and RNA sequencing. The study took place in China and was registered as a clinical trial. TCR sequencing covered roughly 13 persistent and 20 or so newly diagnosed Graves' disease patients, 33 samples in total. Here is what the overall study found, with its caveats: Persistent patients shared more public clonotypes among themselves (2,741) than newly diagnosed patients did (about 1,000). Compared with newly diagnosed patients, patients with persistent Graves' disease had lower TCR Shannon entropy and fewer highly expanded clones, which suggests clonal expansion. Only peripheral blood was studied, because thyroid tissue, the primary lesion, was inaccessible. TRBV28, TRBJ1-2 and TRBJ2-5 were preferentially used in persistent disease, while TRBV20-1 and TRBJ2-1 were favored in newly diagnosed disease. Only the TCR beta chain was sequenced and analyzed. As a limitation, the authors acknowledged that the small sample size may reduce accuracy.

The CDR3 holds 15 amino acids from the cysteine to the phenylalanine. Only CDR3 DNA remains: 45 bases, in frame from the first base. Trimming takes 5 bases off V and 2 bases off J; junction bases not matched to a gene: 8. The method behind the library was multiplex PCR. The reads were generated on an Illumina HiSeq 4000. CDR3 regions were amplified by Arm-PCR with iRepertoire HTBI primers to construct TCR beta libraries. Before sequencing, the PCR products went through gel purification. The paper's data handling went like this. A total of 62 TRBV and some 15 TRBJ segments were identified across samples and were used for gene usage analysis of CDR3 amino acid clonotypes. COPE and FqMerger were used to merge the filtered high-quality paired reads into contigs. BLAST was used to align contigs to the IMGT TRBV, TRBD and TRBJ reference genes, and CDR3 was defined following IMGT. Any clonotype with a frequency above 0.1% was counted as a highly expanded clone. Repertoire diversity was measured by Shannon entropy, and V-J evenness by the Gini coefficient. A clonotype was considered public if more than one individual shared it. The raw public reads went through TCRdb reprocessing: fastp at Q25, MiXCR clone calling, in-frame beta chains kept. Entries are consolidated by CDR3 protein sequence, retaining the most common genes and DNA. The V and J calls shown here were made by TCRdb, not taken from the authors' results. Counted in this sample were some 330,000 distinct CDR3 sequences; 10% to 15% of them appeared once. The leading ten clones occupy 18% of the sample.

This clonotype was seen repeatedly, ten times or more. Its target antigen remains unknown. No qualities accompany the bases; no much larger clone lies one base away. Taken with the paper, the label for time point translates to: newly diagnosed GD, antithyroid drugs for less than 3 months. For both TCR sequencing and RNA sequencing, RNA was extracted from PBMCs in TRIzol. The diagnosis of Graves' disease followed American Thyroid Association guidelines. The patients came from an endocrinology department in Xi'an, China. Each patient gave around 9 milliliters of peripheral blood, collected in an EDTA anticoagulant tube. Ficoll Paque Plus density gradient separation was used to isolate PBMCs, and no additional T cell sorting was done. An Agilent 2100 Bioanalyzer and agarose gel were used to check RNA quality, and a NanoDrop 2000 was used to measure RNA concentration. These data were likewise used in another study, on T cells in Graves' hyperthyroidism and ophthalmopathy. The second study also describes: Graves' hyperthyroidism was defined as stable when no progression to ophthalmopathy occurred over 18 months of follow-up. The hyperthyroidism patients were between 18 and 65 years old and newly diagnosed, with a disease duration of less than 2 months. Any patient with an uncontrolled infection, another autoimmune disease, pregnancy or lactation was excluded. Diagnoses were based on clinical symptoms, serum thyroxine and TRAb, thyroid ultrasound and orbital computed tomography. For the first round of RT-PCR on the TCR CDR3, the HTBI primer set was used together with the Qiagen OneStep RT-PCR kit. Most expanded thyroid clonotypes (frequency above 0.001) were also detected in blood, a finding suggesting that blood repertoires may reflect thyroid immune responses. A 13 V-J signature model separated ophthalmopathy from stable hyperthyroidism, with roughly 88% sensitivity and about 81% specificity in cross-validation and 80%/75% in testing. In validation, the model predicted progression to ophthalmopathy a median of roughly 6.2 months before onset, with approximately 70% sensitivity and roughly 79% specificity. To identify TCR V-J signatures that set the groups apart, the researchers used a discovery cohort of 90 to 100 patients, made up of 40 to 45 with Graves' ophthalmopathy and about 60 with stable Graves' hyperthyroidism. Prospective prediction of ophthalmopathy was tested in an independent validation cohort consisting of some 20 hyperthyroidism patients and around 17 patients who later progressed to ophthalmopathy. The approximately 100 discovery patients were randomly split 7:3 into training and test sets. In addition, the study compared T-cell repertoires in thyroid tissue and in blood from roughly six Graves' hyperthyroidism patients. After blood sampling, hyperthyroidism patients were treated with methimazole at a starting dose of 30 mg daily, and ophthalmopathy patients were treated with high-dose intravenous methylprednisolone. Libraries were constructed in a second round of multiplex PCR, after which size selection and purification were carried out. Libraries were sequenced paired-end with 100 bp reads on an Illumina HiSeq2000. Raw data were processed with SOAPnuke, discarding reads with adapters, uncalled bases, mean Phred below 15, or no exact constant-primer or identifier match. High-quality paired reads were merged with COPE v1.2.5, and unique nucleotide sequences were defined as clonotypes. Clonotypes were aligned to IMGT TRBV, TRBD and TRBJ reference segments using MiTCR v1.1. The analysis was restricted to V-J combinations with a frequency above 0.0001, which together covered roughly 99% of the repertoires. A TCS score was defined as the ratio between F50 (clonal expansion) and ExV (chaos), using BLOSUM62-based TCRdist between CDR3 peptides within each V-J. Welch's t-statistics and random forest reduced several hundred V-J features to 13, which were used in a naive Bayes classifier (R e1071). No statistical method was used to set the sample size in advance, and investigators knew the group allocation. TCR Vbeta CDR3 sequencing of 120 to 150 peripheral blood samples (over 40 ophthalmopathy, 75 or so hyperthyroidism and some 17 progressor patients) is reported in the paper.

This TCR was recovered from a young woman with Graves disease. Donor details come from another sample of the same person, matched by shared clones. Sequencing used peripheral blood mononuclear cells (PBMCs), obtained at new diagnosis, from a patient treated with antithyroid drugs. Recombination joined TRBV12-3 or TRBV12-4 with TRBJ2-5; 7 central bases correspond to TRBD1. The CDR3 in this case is CASSPRTGLQETQYF. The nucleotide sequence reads TGTGCCAGCAGTCCGCGGACAGGCCTGCAAGAGACCCAGTACTTC.